The following is a T cell receptor (beta chain) sequence with its context. TCRdb reprocessed the 5' RACE reads with MiXCR, giving one entry per CDR3 protein. This sample has tens of thousands of distinct CDR3 sequences, with about 12% found just once. The CDR3 length is 15 residues. V was clipped by 9 bases and J by 5 bases; unmatched bases: 12. Germline CDR1 MDHEN, CDR2 SYDVKM. The source of the sample is a study of spatial heterogeneity in lung cancer. Study as a whole: More than eight raw reads, on average, carried each unique TCR and UMI combination.

The time point here: sample taken at primary tumor resection. Unsorted tumor, nontumor lung tissue or cryopreserved PBMC supplied the whole RNA. A total of more than 65 untreated early-stage non-small cell lung cancer patients served as donors. The sequencing here drew on PBMCs, taken at surgery. This receptor was taken from a male donor with early-stage non-small cell lung cancer. The V and J genes are TRBV28 and TRBJ2-2, with TRBD2 identical over 7 bases. CDR3 loop: CASTTTGAGTGELFF. The CDR3 nucleotides read TGTGCCAGTACCACCACTGGAGCGGGGACCGGGGAGCTGTTTTTT.